The 14 T cell receptor beta chains below come from one sample, sequenced in a study of immune evolution from preneoplasia to lung adenocarcinoma. Here immunoSEQ multiplex PCR was the method, and the copy in TCRdb shows in-frame clones only, minus some. The sample carries 9,000 to 10,000 clones, around four fifths recorded once. The sequenced sample was FFPE minimally invasive lung adenocarcinoma tissue. Every receptor here comes from a person in their 70s with lung adenocarcinoma. Some clones in this sample may be carry-over from other donors' samples.

This chain joins TRBV5-1 and TRBJ2-5, with D possibly matching TRBD1 (5 bases). The germline gives CDR1 SGHRS, CDR2 YFSETQ. The CDR3 runs to 14 residues. V lost 0 bases and J lost 3, with 9 bases in between. The CDR3 loop is CASSLEQGKETQYF. The CDR3, as DNA: TGCGCCAGCAGCTTGGAGCAGGGCAAAGAGACCCAGTACTTC.

The gene calls are TRBV10-3 and TRBJ2-2, with D tentatively TRBD1 or TRBD2 (5 bases each). The germline V and J ends were trimmed by 5 bases and 0 bases, with 16 bases remaining between them. Germline lookup yields CDR1 ENHRY and CDR2 SYGVKD. The CDR3 sequence is 17 residues long. In DNA form, the CDR3 reads TGTGCCATCAGTCTTTTCTCCGGGACGACGAACACCGGGGAGCTGTTTTTT. Residues: CAISLFSGTTNTGELFF.

The chain has TRBV28 and TRBJ1-4, with a tentative D call TRBD1 (5 bases). This CDR3 contains 11 residues. CDR1 and CDR2 (germline): MDHEN, SYDVKM. Trimming left V 2 bases short and J 11 bases short, with 6 bases between. CDR3 loop: CASSLTGKLFF. The CDR3 coding sequence is TGTGCCAGCAGTTTAACAGGCAAACTGTTTTTT.

The chain is built from TRBV4-1 and TRBJ2-7; the D gene is possibly TRBD1 (6 bases). V gave up 6 bases and J gave up 4 bases, with 13 bases separating them. Germline V gives CDR1 MGHRA, CDR2 YSYEKL. CDR3 size: 13 residues. The CDR3 protein is CASSSSQGYEQYF. DNA of the CDR3: TGCGCCAGCAGTTCCTCCCAGGGGTACGAGCAGTACTTC.

J is TRBJ2-3 and V is TRBV28; 10 nucleotides match TRBD1. Germline loops: CDR1 MDHEN, CDR2 SYDVKM. Trimming at V came to 3 bases and at J to 5 bases, leaving 8 bases not matched to a gene. The CDR3 spans 16 residues. CDR3 bases: TGTGCCAGCAGTTTGGTAGGGACAGGGGTCATAGATACGCAGTATTTT. This translates into CASSLVGTGVIDTQYF.

V and J are TRBV4-1 and TRBJ1-1; D gene uncertain. The germline gives CDR1 MGHRA, CDR2 YSYEKL. The CDR3 runs 13 residues. V gave up 2 bases and J gave up 4 bases, with 8 bases separating them. CDR3 loop: CASSQSRSTEAFF. CDR3 DNA: TGCGCCAGCAGCCAATCGCGGAGCACTGAAGCTTTCTTT.

CDR3 nucleotides: TGTGCCAGCAGCTTAAATACGGTCGGGGGCGCGGTTCAGCCCCAGCATTTT. Its translation is CASSLNTVGGAVQPQHF. J is TRBJ1-5 and V is TRBV11-3; D possibly corresponds to TRBD1 (6 bases). Germline V CDR1 and CDR2: SGHNT, YENEEA. V was cut by 2 bases and J by 6 bases, with 20 bases left in between. The CDR3 runs to 17 residues.

The J gene is TRBJ1-4, the V gene TRBV7-8, with no clear D. Per the germline V gene, CDR1 is SGHVS and CDR2 is FQNEAQ. The CDR3 loop spans 14 amino acids. V lost 1 base and J lost 3, with 6 bases in between. CDR3 loop: CASSLEVANEKLFF. In nucleotides, the CDR3 is TGTGCCAGCAGCTTAGAAGTGGCTAATGAAAAACTGTTTTTT.

V gene TRBV28 combines with J gene TRBJ2-3; the D gene could be TRBD1 or TRBD2 (6 bases each). Germline V gene data show CDR1 as MDHEN and CDR2 as SYDVKM. This CDR3 spans 12 amino acids. V shed 8 bases and J shed 5 bases, with 11 bases lying between them. CDR3 nucleotide sequence: TGTGCCAGCGGGGGGACACTAGATACGCAGTATTTT. Its protein product is CASGGTLDTQYF. Full variable domain (rest looked up from reference TRBV28 and TRBJ2-3): DVKVTQSSRYLVKRTGEKVFLECVQDMDHENMFWYRQDPGLGLRLIYFSYDVKMKEKGDIPEGYSVSREKKERFSLILESASTNQTSMYLCASGGTLDTQYFGPGTRLTVL.

The rearrangement joins TRBV28 to TRBJ1-1, with D possibly matching TRBD1 (6 bases). This CDR3 spans 14 amino acids. CDR1 MDHEN and CDR2 SYDVKM come from the germline V gene. V shed 4 bases and J shed 1 base, with 10 bases lying between them. CDR3 bases: TGTGCCAGCAGTTCCGGGACAAAGAACACTGAAGCTTTCTTT. Amino acid sequence: CASSSGTKNTEAFF.

This chain links TRBV6-1 with TRBJ2-1; the D is unclear. The germline gives CDR1 MNHNS, CDR2 SASEGT. The V end was cut by 3 bases, the J end by 0 bases, with 6 bases between. This CDR3 is 14 amino acids long. The chain's CDR3 is CASSDRNSYNEQFF. The CDR3 coding sequence is TGTGCCAGCAGTGACAGAAACTCCTACAATGAGCAGTTCTTC.

The chain links TRBV14 to TRBJ2-5; D not certain. The CDR3 has 13 residues. CDR1 and CDR2 (germline): SGHDN, FVKESK. The V end was cut by 4 bases, the J end by 5 bases, with 11 bases between. This CDR3 is CASSLLPLETQYF. DNA of the CDR3: TGTGCCAGCAGCCTCCTTCCGTTGGAGACCCAGTACTTC.

The chain is built from TRBV19 and TRBJ2-1; TRBD1 is a possible D gene (6 bases). Germline V gene data show CDR1 as LNHDA and CDR2 as SQIVND (reference sequence). With 7 bases removed from V and 4 bases from J, the gap between germline ends came to 14 bases. This CDR3 region has 14 residues. The CDR3 sequence is CASMGPGQYNEQFF. The CDR3 DNA sequence: TGTGCCAGTATGGGCCCGGGACAATACAATGAGCAGTTCTTC.

This chain joins TRBV5-1 and TRBJ2-7, with a tentative D call TRBD1 (6 bases). Germline lookup yields CDR1 SGHRS and CDR2 YFSETQ. The CDR3 runs 14 residues. V lost 4 bases to trimming and J lost 0 bases, with 11 bases between them. CDR3 loop: CASSPGTYSYEQYF. CDR3 in DNA: TGCGCCAGCAGCCCCGGGACATACTCCTACGAGCAGTACTTC.